The sequence of this TCR beta chain was determined in a study of T cell responses to AZD1222 COVID-19 vaccine. Study-wide background: The analysis combined second doses at about 4 or about 12 weeks.

Clones were read by immunoSEQ multiplex PCR, and TCRdb kept only the in-frame ones, dropping some. The sample consists of approximately 92,000 clones, 80% to 90% of them appearing once. Broader study findings: In a largely white British group with more females than males, clonal diversity was possibly underestimated. CD4 TCRs linked to vaccination spanned spike, dominating at 160-218 and 743-854.

Worth noting for this clone: The antigen is unknown.

This CDR3 has 15 amino acids. Germline trimming cut 8 bases from V and 1 base from J; bases unmatched to any gene: 7. Germline values: CDR1 MNHEY, CDR2 SMNVEV (reference sequence). The input for sequencing was peripheral blood, taken on day 0 of AZD1222 vaccination. This clonotype was obtained from an adult in good health. The chain couples TRBV27 to TRBJ1-4; 7 positions match TRBD1. CDR3 loop: CASGQAGVTNEKLFF. Written as DNA, the CDR3 is TGTGCCAGCGGACAGGCCGGCGTAACTAATGAAAAACTGTTTTTT.